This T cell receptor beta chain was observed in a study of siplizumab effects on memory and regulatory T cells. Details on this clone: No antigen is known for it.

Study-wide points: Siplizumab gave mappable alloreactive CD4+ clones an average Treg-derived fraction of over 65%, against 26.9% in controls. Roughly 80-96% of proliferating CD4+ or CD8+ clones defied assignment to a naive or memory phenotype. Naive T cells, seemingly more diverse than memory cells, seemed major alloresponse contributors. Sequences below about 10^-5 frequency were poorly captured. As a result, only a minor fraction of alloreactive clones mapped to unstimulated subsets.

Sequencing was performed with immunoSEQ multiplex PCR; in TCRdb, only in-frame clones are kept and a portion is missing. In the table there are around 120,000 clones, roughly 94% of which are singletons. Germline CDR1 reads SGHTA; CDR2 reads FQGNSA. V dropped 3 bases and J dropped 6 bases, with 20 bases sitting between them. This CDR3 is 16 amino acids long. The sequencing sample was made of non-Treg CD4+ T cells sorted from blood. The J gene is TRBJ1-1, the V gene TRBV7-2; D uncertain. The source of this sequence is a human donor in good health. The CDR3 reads CASSFRFVQDGPEAFF. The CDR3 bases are TGTGCCAGCAGCTTCCGTTTCGTCCAAGACGGGCCTGAAGCTTTCTTT.